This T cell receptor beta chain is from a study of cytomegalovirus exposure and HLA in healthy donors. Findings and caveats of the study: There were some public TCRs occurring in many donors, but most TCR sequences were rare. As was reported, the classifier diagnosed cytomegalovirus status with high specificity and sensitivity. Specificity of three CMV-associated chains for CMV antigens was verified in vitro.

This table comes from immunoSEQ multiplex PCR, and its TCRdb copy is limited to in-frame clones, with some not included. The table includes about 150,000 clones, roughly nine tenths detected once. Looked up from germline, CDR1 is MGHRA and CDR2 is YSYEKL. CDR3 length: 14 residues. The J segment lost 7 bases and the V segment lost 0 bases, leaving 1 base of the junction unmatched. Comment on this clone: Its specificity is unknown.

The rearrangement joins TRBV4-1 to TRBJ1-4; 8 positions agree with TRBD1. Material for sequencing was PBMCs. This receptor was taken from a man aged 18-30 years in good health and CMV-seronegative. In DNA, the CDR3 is TGCGCCAGCAGCCAAGACGGGACAGGTGAAAAACTGTTTTTT. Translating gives CASSQDGTGEKLFF.